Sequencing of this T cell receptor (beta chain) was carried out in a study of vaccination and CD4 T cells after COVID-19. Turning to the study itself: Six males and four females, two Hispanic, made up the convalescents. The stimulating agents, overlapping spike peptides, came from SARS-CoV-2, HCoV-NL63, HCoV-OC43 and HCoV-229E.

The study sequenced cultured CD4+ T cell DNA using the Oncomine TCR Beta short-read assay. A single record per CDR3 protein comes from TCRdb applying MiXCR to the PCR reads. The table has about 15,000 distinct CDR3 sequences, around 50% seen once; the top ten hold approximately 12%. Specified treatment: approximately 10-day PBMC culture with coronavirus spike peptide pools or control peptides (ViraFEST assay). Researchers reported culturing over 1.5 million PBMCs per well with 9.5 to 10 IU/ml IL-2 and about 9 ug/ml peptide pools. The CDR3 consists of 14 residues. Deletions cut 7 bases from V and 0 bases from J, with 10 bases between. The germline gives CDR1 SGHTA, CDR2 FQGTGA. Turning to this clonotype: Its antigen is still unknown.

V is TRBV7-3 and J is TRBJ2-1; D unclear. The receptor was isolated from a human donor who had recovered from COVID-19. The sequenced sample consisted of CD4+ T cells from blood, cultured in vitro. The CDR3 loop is CASTSDGSYNEQFF. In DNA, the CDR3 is TGTGCCAGCACCTCGGACGGCTCCTACAATGAGCAGTTCTTC.